The 8 T cell receptor beta chains reported below all come from one sample, sequenced in a study of T cell responses to AZD1222 COVID-19 vaccine (dated by TCRdb to about 2021). The time point tag for this specimen amounts to: about 28 days (+/-7) after the second vaccine dose. Libraries were made using the immunoSEQ multiplex PCR assay. Entries here come from immuneACCESS through TCRdb and include only in-frame sequences with V and J called. Some clones fail to appear in such tables; in the studies checked, an unresolved V gene covers under half of the shortfall, and the cause of the remainder is unknown. This sample comprises about 160,000 clones, 80% to 95% of them detected only once. The leading ten clones occupy more than 3% of the sample. Material: peripheral blood, obtained 28 days after the second AZD1222 dose. These TCRs come from an adult who received the AZD1222 COVID-19 vaccine.

This sequence joins TRBV4-2 and TRBJ2-7; TRBD2 matches at 11 bases. V dropped 1 base and J dropped 6; count of bases not matched to a gene: 5. Germline V gives CDR1 LGHNA, CDR2 YNFKEQ. The CDR3 covers 15 residues. The CDR3 DNA reads as TGTGCCAGCAGCCAAGCGACTAGCGGGAATCTCGAGCAGTACTTC. Amino acid sequence: CASSQATSGNLEQYF.

The rearrangement links TRBV29-1 to TRBJ2-5; the match to TRBD1 covers 8 bases. The trim removed 5 bases at V and 4 bases at J, leaving 6 bases unmatched. Germline CDR1 reads SQVTM; CDR2 reads ANQGSEA. CDR3 length: 13 residues. The CDR3 DNA is TGCAGCGTTACTGACAGGGGAGGAGAGACCCAGTACTTC. Its translation: CSVTDRGGETQYF.

The V and J genes are TRBV5-6 and TRBJ2-5; perhaps TRBD2 as D (6 bases). The CDR3 is 14 residues long. V was shortened by 0 bases and J by 5 bases, with 11 bases between the two germline ends. Germline values: CDR1 SGHDT, CDR2 YYEEEE. DNA of the CDR3: TGTGCCAGCAGCTTGGCGCAGGGACTGGAGACCCAGTACTTC. Its translation: CASSLAQGLETQYF.

This CDR3 reads CAWAGQGATEAFF. The CDR3 bases are TGTGCCTGGGCTGGACAGGGGGCGACTGAAGCTTTCTTT. The rearrangement links TRBV30 to TRBJ1-1; the match to TRBD1 covers 11 bases. The CDR3 runs 13 residues. The V gene's germline CDR1 is GTSNPN and CDR2 SVGIG (reference sequence). Losses at the gene ends were 5 bases for V and 5 bases for J; bases not matched to a gene: 4. Based on the CDR3 plus reference TRBV30 and TRBJ1-1, the full variable domain is SQTIHQWPATLVQPVGSPLSLECTVEGTSNPNLYWYRQAAGRGLQLLFYSVGIGQISSEVPQNLSASRPQDRQFILSSKKLLLSDSGFYLCAWAGQGATEAFFGQGTRLTVV.

The rearrangement links TRBV3-1 (or the pseudogene TRBV3-2) to TRBJ1-5; no definite D call. CDR1 LGHDT and CDR2 YNNKEL come from the germline V gene (reference sequence). The CDR3 is 16 amino acids. Trimming stripped 0 bases from V and 6 bases from J, with 15 bases between. The CDR3 reads CASSQDVPREGQPQHF. In nucleotides, the CDR3 is TGTGCCAGCAGCCAAGATGTCCCGAGGGAGGGTCAGCCCCAGCATTTT.

This chain uses TRBV6-4 with TRBJ2-6, with D possibly called TRBD1 or TRBD2 (5 bases each). Germline assignment: CDR1 MRHNA and CDR2 SNTAGT. The V gene lost 3 bases and the J gene lost 2 bases, with 14 bases spanning the gap. CDR3 length: 17 amino acids. The CDR3 DNA sequence: TGTGCCAGCAGTGAGTGGGGGTACGGAACTGGGGCCAACGTCCTGACTTTC. Protein: CASSEWGYGTGANVLTF.

This clone was seen once. The CDR3 sequence: CASSLLGNIQYF. The CDR3 coding sequence is TGTGCCAGCAGCTTACTCGGAAACATTCAGTACTTC. The V call is TRBV7-2, the J call TRBJ2-4, with no clear D. The CDR3 sequence is 12 residues long. V was trimmed by 2 bases and J by 6 bases, leaving 5 bases between them. Germline assignment: CDR1 SGHTA and CDR2 FQGNSA.

The chain uses TRBV6-4 and TRBJ2-3; D not resolved. This CDR3 has 13 residues. Trimming stripped 4 bases from V and 1 base from J, with 6 bases between. The germline V gene encodes CDR1 MRHNA and CDR2 SNTAGT. The CDR3 spells CASSVYGTDTQYF. CDR3 bases: TGTGCCAGCAGTGTTTACGGCACAGATACGCAGTATTTT.